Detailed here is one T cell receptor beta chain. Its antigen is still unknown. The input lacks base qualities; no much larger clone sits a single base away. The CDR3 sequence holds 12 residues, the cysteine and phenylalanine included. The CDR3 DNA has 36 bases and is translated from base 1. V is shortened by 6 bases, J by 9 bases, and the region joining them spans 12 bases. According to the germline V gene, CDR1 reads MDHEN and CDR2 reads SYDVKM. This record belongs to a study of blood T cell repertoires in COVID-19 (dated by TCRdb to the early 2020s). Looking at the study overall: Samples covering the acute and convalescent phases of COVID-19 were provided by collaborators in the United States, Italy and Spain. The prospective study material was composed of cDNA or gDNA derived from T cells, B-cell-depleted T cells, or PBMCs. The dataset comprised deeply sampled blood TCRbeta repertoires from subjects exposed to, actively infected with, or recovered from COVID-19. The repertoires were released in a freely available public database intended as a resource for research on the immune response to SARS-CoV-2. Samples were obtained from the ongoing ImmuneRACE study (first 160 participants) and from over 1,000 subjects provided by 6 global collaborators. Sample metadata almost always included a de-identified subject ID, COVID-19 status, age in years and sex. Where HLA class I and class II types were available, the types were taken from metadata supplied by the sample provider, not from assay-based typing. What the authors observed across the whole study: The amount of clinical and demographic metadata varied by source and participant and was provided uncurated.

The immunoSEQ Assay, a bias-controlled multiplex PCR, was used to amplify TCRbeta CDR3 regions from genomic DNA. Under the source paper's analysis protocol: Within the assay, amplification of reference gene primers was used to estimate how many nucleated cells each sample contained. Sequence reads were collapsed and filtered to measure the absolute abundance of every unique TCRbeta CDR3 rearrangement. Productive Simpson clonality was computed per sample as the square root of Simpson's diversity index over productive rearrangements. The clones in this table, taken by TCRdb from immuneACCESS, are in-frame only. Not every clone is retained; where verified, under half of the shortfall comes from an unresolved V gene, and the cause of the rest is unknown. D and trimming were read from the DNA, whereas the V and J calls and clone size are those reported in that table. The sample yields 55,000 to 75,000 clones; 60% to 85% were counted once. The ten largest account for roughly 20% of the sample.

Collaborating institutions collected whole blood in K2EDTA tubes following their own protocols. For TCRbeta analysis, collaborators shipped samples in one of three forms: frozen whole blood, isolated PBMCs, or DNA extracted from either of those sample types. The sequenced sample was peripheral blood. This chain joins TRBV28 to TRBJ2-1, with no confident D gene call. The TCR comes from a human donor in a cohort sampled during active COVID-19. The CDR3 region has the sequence CASSRGAFEQFF. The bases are TGTGCCAGCAGCAGAGGTGCTTTTGAGCAGTTCTTC.